This T cell receptor (beta chain) was observed in a study of regulatory T cells in long-lasting Graves disease. The overall study: Newly diagnosed Graves' patients took antithyroid drugs under 3 months. Notes on the study in general: Patients whose Graves' disease persisted exhibited lower TCR diversity than those newly diagnosed.

The TCR beta library used iRepertoire HTBI primers with Arm-PCR amplification of CDR3. TCRdb called the multiplex PCR reads again in MiXCR, with one record for every CDR3 protein. Of approximately 400,000 distinct CDR3 sequences listed, more than 12% were seen once; the top ten hold approximately 15%. The germline V gene has CDR1 DFQATT and CDR2 SNEGSKA (reference sequence). The junction had 10 bases not matched to a gene; V was cut back by 3 bases and J by 6 bases. This CDR3 contains 16 residues. Time point given: newly diagnosed GD, antithyroid drugs for less than 3 months. After RNA was extracted from PBMCs, the TCR library was made from it. Concerning this clonotype: What it binds is unknown.

The data also belong to a second study, concerning T cells in Graves' hyperthyroidism and ophthalmopathy. Turning to that study: Blood shared most expanded thyroid clonotypes above 0.001. From stable hyperthyroidism, ophthalmopathy was set apart by a 13 V-J model.

The sample here was peripheral blood mononuclear cells (PBMCs), taken at new diagnosis, from a patient treated with antithyroid drugs. The TCR comes from a young woman with Graves disease. The chain employs TRBV20-1 and TRBJ2-7, with 14 positions matching TRBD2. CDR3 residues: CSARGTSGSKVFEQYF. The CDR3 DNA sequence: TGCAGTGCTAGGGGGACTAGCGGGAGTAAAGTATTCGAGCAGTACTTC.